In this sample, the clone carrying this T cell receptor beta chain turned up a few times. The sample belongs to a study of T cell changes during pregnancy in multiple sclerosis. V was shortened by 6 bases and J by 2 bases, with 17 bases between the two germline ends. The CDR3 is 14 residues long. Germline V CDR1 and CDR2: SQVTM, ANQGSEA. Using immunoSEQ multiplex PCR, the repertoire was profiled, and TCRdb retains in-frame clones only, with some absent. Of about 22,000 clones listed, about 83% were seen once; the top ten hold approximately 7.6%. This clonotype originated in a female donor with multiple sclerosis, enrolled in a pregnancy study. The specimen was CD8+ T cells from peripheral blood mononuclear cells, collected before pregnancy. The gene calls are TRBV29-1 and TRBJ2-7; D is perhaps TRBD2 (6 bases). This CDR3 is CSVGGGHTPYEQYF. The CDR3, as DNA: TGCAGCGTCGGGGGAGGCCATACCCCCTACGAGCAGTACTTC.